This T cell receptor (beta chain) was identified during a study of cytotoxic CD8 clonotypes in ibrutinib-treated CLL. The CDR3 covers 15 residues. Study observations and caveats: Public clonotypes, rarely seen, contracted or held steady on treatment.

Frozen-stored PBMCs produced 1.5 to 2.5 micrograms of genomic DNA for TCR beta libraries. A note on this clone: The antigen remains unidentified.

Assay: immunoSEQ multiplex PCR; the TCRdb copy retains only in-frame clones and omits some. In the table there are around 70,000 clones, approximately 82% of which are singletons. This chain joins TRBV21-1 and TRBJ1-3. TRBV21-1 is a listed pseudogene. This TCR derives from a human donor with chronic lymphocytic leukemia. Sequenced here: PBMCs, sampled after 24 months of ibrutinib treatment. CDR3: CASSKEDRQRGTIYF. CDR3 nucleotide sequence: TGTGCCAGCAGCAAGGAGGACAGGCAGCGGGGCACCATATATTTT.